This T cell receptor (beta chain) derives from a study of blood T cell repertoires in COVID-19. Across the study: COVID-19 samples, acute and convalescent, were from the United States, Italy and Spain. PBMCs, B-cell-depleted T cells, or T cells provided the cDNA or gDNA that made up the material.

In the authors' methods: From reference gene primer amplification, estimates of nucleated cell counts were derived. The table came from immunoSEQ multiplex PCR; TCRdb's copy has only in-frame clones and leaves some out. V, J and clone size are those of that table, while D and trimming were read from the DNA. Of a few hundred thousand clones listed, roughly four fifths were seen once; the top ten hold 1.9%. The germline CDR1 and CDR2 sequences are LGHNA and YNFKEQ. The CDR3 loop spans 17 amino acids. V trimming: 1 base; J trimming: 6 bases; junction bases outside the gene matches: 10. The chain has TRBV4-2 and TRBJ2-2; 8 positions agree with TRBD2. The sample consisted of peripheral blood. The receptor was derived from a man aged 25-45 years who had recovered from COVID-19. CDR3 DNA: TGTGCCAGCAGCCAAGTTTACGAGCGGGGGTTCGCCGGGGAGCTGTTTTTT. Its protein is CASSQVYERGFAGELFF.